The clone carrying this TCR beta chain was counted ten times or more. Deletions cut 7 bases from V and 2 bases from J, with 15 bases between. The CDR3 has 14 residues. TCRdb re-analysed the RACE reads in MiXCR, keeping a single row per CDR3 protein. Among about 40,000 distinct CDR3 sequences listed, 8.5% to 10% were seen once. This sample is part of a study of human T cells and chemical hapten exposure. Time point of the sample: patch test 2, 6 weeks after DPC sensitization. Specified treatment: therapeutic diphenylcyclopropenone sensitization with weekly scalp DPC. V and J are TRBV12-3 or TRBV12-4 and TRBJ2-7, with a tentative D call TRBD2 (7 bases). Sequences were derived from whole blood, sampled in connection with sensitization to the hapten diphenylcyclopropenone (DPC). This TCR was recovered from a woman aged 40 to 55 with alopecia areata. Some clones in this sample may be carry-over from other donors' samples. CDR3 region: CASKTEGGAYEQYF. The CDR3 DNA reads TGTGCCAGCAAGACAGAGGGGGGGGCCTACGAGCAGTACTTC.